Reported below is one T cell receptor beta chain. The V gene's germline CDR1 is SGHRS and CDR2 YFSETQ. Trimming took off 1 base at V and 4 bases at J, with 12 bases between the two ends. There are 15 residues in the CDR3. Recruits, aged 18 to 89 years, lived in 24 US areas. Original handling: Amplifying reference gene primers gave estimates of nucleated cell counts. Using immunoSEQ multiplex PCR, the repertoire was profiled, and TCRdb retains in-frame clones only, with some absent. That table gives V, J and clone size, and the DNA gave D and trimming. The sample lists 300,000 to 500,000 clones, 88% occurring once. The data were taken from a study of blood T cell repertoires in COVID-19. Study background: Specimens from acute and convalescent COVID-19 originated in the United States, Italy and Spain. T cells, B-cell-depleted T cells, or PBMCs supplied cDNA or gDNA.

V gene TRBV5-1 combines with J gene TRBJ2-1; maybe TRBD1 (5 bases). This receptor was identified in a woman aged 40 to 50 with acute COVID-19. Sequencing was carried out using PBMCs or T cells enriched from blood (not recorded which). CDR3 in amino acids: CASSLRQGGYNEQFF. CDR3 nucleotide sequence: TGCGCCAGCAGCTTGAGGCAGGGTGGGTACAATGAGCAGTTCTTC.